The 27 T cell receptor beta chains below come from one sample, sequenced in a study of CD4 T cells in relation to SARS-CoV-2 and coronaviruses. Before the COVID-19 pandemic, during about 2011-2019, CD4+ T cells were taken from unexposed donors. CD4+ T cells were isolated from the cells after roughly 11 days of culture. Clones were sequenced by immunoSEQ multiplex PCR, and TCRdb holds only the in-frame ones, with some missing. The repertoire consists of tens of thousands of clones, with more than 70% occurring once and the leading ten covering approximately 13%. These receptors have no identified antigens. Sequenced material: CD4+ T cells from PBMCs, cultured in vitro. The receptors come from a human donor in good health.

As DNA, the CDR3 is TGTGCCAGCAGCCGCCAGGGGAACACTGAAGCTTTCTTT. Protein product: CASSRQGNTEAFF. This sequence joins TRBV28 and TRBJ1-1; maybe TRBD1 (5 bases). The V end was cut by 6 bases, the J end by 1 base, with 9 bases between. Per the germline V gene, CDR1 is MDHEN and CDR2 is SYDVKM. The CDR3 is 13 residues long. Drawing the rest from reference TRBV28 and TRBJ1-1, the complete variable domain is DVKVTQSSRYLVKRTGEKVFLECVQDMDHENMFWYRQDPGLGLRLIYFSYDVKMKEKGDIPEGYSVSREKKERFSLILESASTNQTSMYLCASSRQGNTEAFFGQGTRLTVV.

This clone was seen just once. The J gene is TRBJ1-5, the V gene TRBV7-2, with 11 bases identical to TRBD1. Unmatched junction bases numbered 7, after V lost 3 bases and J lost 6 bases. This CDR3 contains 16 residues. In germline, CDR1 is SGHTA, CDR2 FQGNSA. The DNA for the CDR3 is TGTGCCAGCAGCTTTCCGGACAGGGGGCTAACTCAGCCCCAGCATTTT. Translated: CASSFPDRGLTQPQHF.

This sequence joins TRBV5-6 and TRBJ2-7; unclear D gene. The CDR3 contains 14 residues. Germline CDR1 and CDR2: SGHDT and YYEEEE. The germline V and J ends were trimmed by 0 bases and 3 bases, with 10 bases remaining between them. The CDR3 coding sequence is TGTGCCAGCAGCTTGGGTTCGGGTGGCTACGAGCAGTACTTC. It specifies CASSLGSGGYEQYF.

The J gene is TRBJ1-1, the V gene TRBV19, with D possibly TRBD1 on 5 matching bases. Germline loops: CDR1 LNHDA, CDR2 SQIVND (reference sequence). The length of the CDR3 is 14 residues. V gave up 7 bases and J gave up 0 bases, with 12 bases separating them. CDR3 DNA: TGTGCCAGTACCGATGGGACGATGAACACTGAAGCTTTCTTT. Its translation: CASTDGTMNTEAFF.

The chain links TRBV28 to TRBJ2-1; 7 bases map to TRBD2. The germline V gene encodes CDR1 MDHEN and CDR2 SYDVKM. V shed 10 bases, J shed 0 bases, and the junction held 9 bases outside the gene matches. The CDR3 is 15 residues long. CDR3 residues: CATVRGGSSYNEQFF. DNA for the CDR3: TGTGCCACCGTTAGGGGCGGGAGCTCCTACAATGAGCAGTTCTTC.

The gene calls are TRBV27 and TRBJ1-3, with a weak D call TRBD1 (6 bases). The ends were cut back, 5 bases at V and 0 bases at J, with 23 bases in the middle. This CDR3 is 19 amino acids long. The germline V gene encodes CDR1 MNHEY and CDR2 SMNVEV (reference sequence). The CDR3 DNA follows: TGTGCCAGCAGTCCATGGGCAGGGGCCGGGACCATCTCTGGAAACACCATATATTTT. Encoded protein: CASSPWAGAGTISGNTIYF.

The chain employs TRBV15 and TRBJ2-7, with TRBD1 identical over 8 bases. The CDR3 sequence is 16 residues long. V shed 1 base, J shed 6 bases, and the junction held 11 bases outside the gene matches. Germline assignment: CDR1 LNHNV and CDR2 YYDKDF (reference sequence). As DNA, the CDR3 is TGTGCCACCAGCAGAGTTCAGGGGGCTGCAGCAAGCGAGCAGTACTTC. Amino acid sequence: CATSRVQGAAASEQYF.

The chain couples TRBV19 to TRBJ2-1; 9 bases agree with TRBD2. Losses at the gene ends were 3 bases for V and 10 bases for J; bases not matched to a gene: 13. Germline assignment: CDR1 LNHDA and CDR2 SQIVND (reference sequence). There are 16 residues in the CDR3. The CDR3 DNA reads as TGTGCCAGTAGTATGGACGCGGGAGGGCGTCGATTAGAGCAGTTCTTC. It is translated as CASSMDAGGRRLEQFF.

This clone was observed a handful of times. The V gene is TRBV3-1 (or the pseudogene TRBV3-2), the J gene TRBJ1-3; D is uncertain. The CDR3 covers 17 residues. V lost 1 base and J lost 0, with 13 bases in between. The germline V gene has CDR1 LGHDT and CDR2 YNNKEL (reference sequence). CDR3 in amino acids: CASSQGEGRSSGNTIYF. In nucleotides, the CDR3 is TGTGCCAGCAGCCAAGGCGAGGGCCGGAGCTCTGGAAACACCATATATTTT.

The rearrangement links TRBV9 to TRBJ1-1, with 11 bases identical to TRBD1. The CDR3 loop spans 16 amino acids. The trim removed 0 bases at V and 2 bases at J, leaving 3 bases unmatched. The V gene's germline CDR1 is SGDLS and CDR2 YYNGEE. This CDR3 is CASSVAGTGGNTEAFF. The DNA of the CDR3 is TGTGCCAGCAGCGTAGCCGGGACAGGGGGTAACACTGAAGCTTTCTTT.

The chain has TRBV6-1 and TRBJ1-1; D gene unclear. The CDR3 is 12 residues long. V shed 6 bases and J shed 10 bases, with 15 bases lying between them. CDR1 MNHNS and CDR2 SASEGT come from the germline V gene. The CDR3 here is CASSRQSEGAFF. The CDR3 DNA sequence: TGTGCCAGCAGCCGGCAATCTGAAGGAGCTTTCTTT.

The chain combines TRBV19 with TRBJ1-4, with D possibly being TRBD1 (5 bases). The germline V gene encodes CDR1 LNHDA and CDR2 SQIVND (reference sequence). There are 14 residues in the CDR3. The V end was cut by 10 bases, the J end by 4 bases, with 16 bases between. The CDR3 DNA reads TGTGCCACCTCGGCGTGGGACCTTAATGAAAAACTGTTTTTT. Translated, it gives CATSAWDLNEKLFF.

This clone was seen just once. The CDR3 DNA sequence: TGTGCCAGCACCTATGGACTAGCGGGACCCTACAATGAGCAGTTCTTC. Residues: CASTYGLAGPYNEQFF. This sequence joins TRBV7-9 and TRBJ2-1; 12 bases fit TRBD2. Germline V gene lookup returns CDR1 SEHNR and CDR2 FQNEAQ (reference sequence). V trimming: 7 bases; J trimming: 2 bases; junction bases outside the gene matches: 6. This CDR3 is built from 16 residues. The full variable domain, completed using reference TRBV7-9 and TRBJ2-1, is DTGVSQNPRHKITKRGQNVTFRCDPISEHNRLYWYRQTLGQGPEFLTYFQNEAQLEKSRLLSDRFSAERPKGSFSTLEIQRTEQGDSAMYLCASTYGLAGPYNEQFFGPGTRLTVL.

This chain connects TRBV6-1 to TRBJ2-1; perhaps D is TRBD1 or TRBD2 (6 bases each). V was shortened by 2 bases and J by 8 bases, with 13 bases between the two germline ends. Per the germline V gene, CDR1 is MNHNS and CDR2 is SASEGT. CDR3 size: 14 residues. The CDR3 is CASSEWGAQDEQFF. CDR3 sequence (DNA): TGTGCCAGCAGTGAATGGGGGGCCCAAGATGAGCAGTTCTTC.

This chain links TRBV5-1 with TRBJ2-1, with D unclear. CDR3 length: 13 amino acids. Germline V gene lookup returns CDR1 SGHRS and CDR2 YFSETQ. V lost 1 base and J 4 bases, leaving 6 bases between the germline ends. The CDR3 nucleotides are TGCGCCAGCAGCTTGACGCAGTACAATGAGCAGTTCTTC. Its protein product is CASSLTQYNEQFF.

The chain uses TRBV15 and TRBJ2-1, with 8 positions matching TRBD2. Per the germline V gene, CDR1 is LNHNV and CDR2 is YYDKDF (reference sequence). Unmatched junction bases numbered 3, after V lost 5 bases and J lost 3 bases. CDR3 length: 14 amino acids. CDR3 DNA: TGTGCCACCAGCGGCGGGACTAGCTACAATGAGCAGTTCTTC. As protein: CATSGGTSYNEQFF.

J is TRBJ1-2 and V is TRBV29-1; 8 bases are a match to TRBD1. V gave up 4 bases and J gave up 4 bases; unmatched junction bases: 5. Germline V gene data show CDR1 as SQVTM and CDR2 as ANQGSEA. The CDR3 sequence is 13 residues long. CDR3 bases: TGCAGCGTTGGGGACAGGTCCTTCTATGGCTACACCTTC. As protein: CSVGDRSFYGYTF.

Points on this clone: Other DNA sequences in the same sample also yield this CDR3. The J gene is TRBJ2-3, the V gene TRBV5-1; 8 positions match TRBD1. Germline CDR1 reads SGHRS; CDR2 reads YFSETQ. This CDR3 is built from 14 residues. V was clipped by 3 bases and J by 1 base; unmatched bases: 1. The CDR3 region has the DNA TGCGCCAGCAGCTGGGGACAGGGCACAGATACGCAGTATTTT. Amino acids: CASSWGQGTDTQYF.

The V and J genes are TRBV14 and TRBJ1-3; D not certain. The CDR3 runs 16 residues. The V end lost 2 bases, the J end lost 4 bases, and 15 bases lay between the germline ends. Germline values: CDR1 SGHDN, CDR2 FVKESK. CDR3 sequence (DNA): TGTGCCAGCAGCCAACTTGGACCGTCGACGGGAAACACCATATATTTT. Translating gives CASSQLGPSTGNTIYF.

The chain joins TRBV18 to TRBJ1-4, with a tentative D call TRBD1 (5 bases). The V gene lost 1 base and the J gene lost 8 bases, with 14 bases spanning the gap. Germline CDR1 is KGHSH and CDR2 is LQKENI. There are 15 residues in the CDR3. The CDR3 nucleotides read TGTGCCAGCTCACCACAGACAGCGGGGGACGAAAAACTGTTTTTT. Translating gives CASSPQTAGDEKLFF.

This clone was seen once. The chain joins TRBV24-1 to TRBJ2-7, with 10 bases matching TRBD2. There are 16 residues in the CDR3. V shed 4 bases and J 1 base; nucleotides not matched to a gene: 6. Germline CDR1 reads KGHDR; CDR2 reads SFDVKD. CDR3 nucleotides: TGTGCCACCAGTGACTTCCGGACTAGCGGTTCCTACGAGCAGTACTTC. Translating it yields CATSDFRTSGSYEQYF.

V usage is TRBV6-2 or TRBV6-3 and J usage is TRBJ1-5; TRBD1 matches at 8 bases. V lost 4 bases and J lost 6; bases outside the gene matches: 8. The germline V gene has CDR1 MNHEY and CDR2 SVGEGT. This CDR3 contains 15 residues. CDR3 DNA: TGTGCCAGCAGTTTCCCTGTGGACAGGGCTCAGCCCCAGCATTTT. Its protein product is CASSFPVDRAQPQHF.

The V call is TRBV5-1, the J call TRBJ2-4, with no clear D. The CDR3 covers 17 residues. V lost 4 bases, J lost 0 bases, and 17 bases lay in between. Germline CDR1 SGHRS, CDR2 YFSETQ. CDR3 sequence: CASSRKPDDGAKNIQYF. DNA for the CDR3: TGCGCCAGCAGCCGCAAACCTGATGATGGAGCCAAAAACATTCAGTACTTC.

This rearrangement joins TRBV30 to TRBJ2-6; no definite D call. CDR1 and CDR2 from the germline V gene are GTSNPN and SVGIG (reference sequence). V was clipped by 0 bases and J by 1 base, with 10 bases between them. CDR3 length equals 16 residues. As DNA, the CDR3 is TGTGCCTGGAGTGTGATTGGATTATCTGGGGCCAACGTCCTGACTTTC. This codes for CAWSVIGLSGANVLTF.

This chain links TRBV6-1 with TRBJ1-2; maybe TRBD1 (6 bases). Germline CDR1 is MNHNS and CDR2 is SASEGT. V gave up 3 bases and J gave up 2 bases, with 19 bases separating them. The CDR3 is made up of 17 amino acids. In nucleotides, the CDR3 is TGTGCCAGCAGTGAGGGGCAGGGGATGGGGGGGAACTATGGCTACACCTTC. Its translation: CASSEGQGMGGNYGYTF.

CDR3 in DNA: TGCGCCAGCAGCTTACTACAGGGAAGGAACACTGAAGCTTTCTTT. Its protein is CASSLLQGRNTEAFF. The V gene is TRBV5-1, the J gene TRBJ1-1, with D perhaps matching TRBD1 (6 bases). Looked up from germline, CDR1 is SGHRS and CDR2 is YFSETQ. The CDR3 has 15 residues. V was clipped by 2 bases and J by 1 base, with 12 bases between them.

This chain links TRBV7-9 with TRBJ2-7; 11 nucleotides match TRBD1. V lost 5 bases to trimming and J lost 1 base; unmatched junction nucleotides: 7. The length of the CDR3 is 16 residues. CDR1 and CDR2 (germline): SEHNR, FQNEAQ (reference sequence). DNA for the CDR3: TGTGCCAGCAGCCGGACAGGGGGCGCGAGGTCCTACGAGCAGTACTTC. This sequence encodes CASSRTGGARSYEQYF.